This entry concerns a single TCR beta chain. Antigen: not known. The sample comes from a study of blood T cells in healthy people across ages. Whole-study findings and limits: Older individuals had lower TCR beta diversity per million T cells (the decline was roughly linear). Expanded clonotype changes were possibly confounded by unknown donor CMV status.

A second PCR of about 7 to 11 cycles used a sample-barcoded 5' primer and a J-beta primer mix. Each cDNA molecule carried a tag from a template-switch adaptor that contained 12 random nucleotides. MiXCR, applied by TCRdb to the 5' RACE reads, yields one record per CDR3 protein. The sample carries some 730,000 distinct CDR3 sequences, approximately 21% recorded once. Healthy individuals of Caucasian origin from Russia, aged 6 to 90, served as donors. The TCR was taken from a man in his 70s in good health. Sequenced input: blood.

CDR3 in amino acids: CASSFVTAGGQNIQYF. The CDR3 DNA sequence: TGTGCCAGCAGTTTCGTTACAGCGGGGGGGCAAAACATTCAGTACTTC. This chain links TRBV12-3 or TRBV12-4 with TRBJ2-4, with TRBD2 identical over 10 bases. The CDR3 spans 16 residues. V dropped 3 bases and J dropped 5; count of bases not matched to a gene: 7.